The entry that follows covers one TCR beta chain sequence. The target of this receptor is not known. Base qualities were left out, and no much larger clone turns up one base away. This sample is drawn from a study of CD8 T cells in Susac syndrome (dated by TCRdb to about 2019). About the study as a whole: Of the Susac syndrome patients who were sequenced, over five had clinically active disease and fewer than ten were in clinical remission. At the time of blood withdrawal, Susac syndrome patients were either therapy-naive, taking corticosteroids (with some also receiving IVIg), or on IVIg alone. Whether CD8+ T cell activation and differentiation in Susac syndrome was antigen driven was tested using repertoire sequencing. The investigation overall reported the following: The TCR sequencing and HLA analysis was acknowledged to have included a relatively small number of individuals. The CD4+ T cell repertoire of patients with Susac syndrome showed no detectable clonal expansion.

From the germline V gene, CDR1 is KGHSH and CDR2 is LQKENI. The trim is 0 bases for V and 13 bases for J, with a gap of 16 bases between the germline ends. From its cysteine to its phenylalanine, the CDR3 spans 14 amino acids. The only DNA kept is the CDR3, 42 bases in frame from the first base. RNA was extracted using the RNeasy kit, and roughly 0.5 to 1 microgram was reverse transcribed with random hexamers. The immunoSEQ multiplex PCR assay, which covers 54 Vbeta and 13 Jbeta segments, was used to amplify TCR beta CDR3 regions. Bias from PCR amplification was corrected by using a synthetic template baseline for primer optimization and for computational correction. As for the authors' bioinformatics: Reads were assigned to V, D and J genes according to IMGT and analyzed in immunoSEQ Analyzer, with only productive sequences retained. Clonality was calculated as one minus the Shannon entropy normalized by log2 of the number of productive unique sequences. Public and private clones were assessed among the 100 most prevalent clones of each patient and control. Clones were defined as Susac-specific when absent from the healthy and MS cohorts, from over a thousand published viral clones and from other ImmuneACCESS disease sequences. TCRdb reran the public reads through fastp at Q25 and MiXCR, keeping productive beta chains. One record per CDR3 amino acid sequence lists the most common genes and DNA. In this record, the V and J calls reflect TCRdb's handling and not the investigators' own analysis. The sample table lists about 140,000 distinct CDR3 sequences, roughly 94% of them with a count of one. About 0.14% of the sample rests with the top ten.

High-throughput TCR beta sequencing profiled peripheral blood CD8+ and CD4+ T cells from healthy donors, Susac syndrome patients and multiple sclerosis patients. The Susac syndrome patients fulfilled recently defined diagnostic criteria for definite or probable disease. Bulk CD8+ and CD4+ T cells were purified by magnetic negative isolation, while CD8+ TEMRA cells were enriched using FACS. Blood was collected in EDTA tubes and processed within 24 hours, with PBMCs isolated through density gradient centrifugation. PBMCs intended for TCR sequencing were cryopreserved in liquid nitrogen and were subsequently thawed in a 37 degrees C water bath. The sorted or isolated CD4+, CD8+ and CD8+ TEMRA cells reached a purity of at least 90%.

Material: CD4+ T cells from PBMCs. The chain is encoded by TRBV18 joined to TRBJ2-1, with no D gene named confidently. This receptor was taken from a human donor with Susac syndrome. CDR3 reads: CASSPPNGDNQQFF. The DNA sequence reads TGTGCCAGCTCACCACCCAATGGCGACAACCAACAGTTCTTC.